These 6 T cell receptor beta chains came from one sample sequenced in a study of shared clonotypes between healthy human individuals. Produced via immunoSEQ multiplex PCR; TCRdb's table is partial and in-frame only. The data contain about 2.4 million clones, approximately 93% of them singletons. Material: naive CD4+ T cells from PBMCs. Subset reported: CD45RA+ positively selected. These receptors came from a man between 18 and 29 years old in good health. Some clones in this sample may be carry-over from other donors' samples.

This clone was picked up one time. The chain uses TRBV7-2 and TRBJ2-5; no definite D call. Germline loops: CDR1 SGHTA, CDR2 FQGNSA. Trimming took off 4 bases at V and 4 bases at J, with 10 bases between the two ends. This CDR3 comprises 13 residues. The CDR3 region is CASSSLKGETQYF. The DNA for the CDR3 is TGTGCCAGCAGCTCCTTGAAGGGAGAGACCCAGTACTTC.

The chain links TRBV28 to TRBJ2-1, with 7 bases lining up with TRBD2. The junction had 9 bases not matched to a gene; V was cut back by 6 bases and J by 4 bases. The germline CDR1 and CDR2 sequences are MDHEN and SYDVKM. The CDR3 is made up of 15 amino acids. The CDR3 protein is CASRLAGFRYNEQFF. In DNA form, the CDR3 reads TGTGCCAGCAGATTAGCGGGCTTCCGATACAATGAGCAGTTCTTC.

The genes are TRBV6-6 and TRBJ2-7, with 7 bases fitting TRBD2. J lost 2 bases, V lost 5 bases, and 9 bases had no gene match. The CDR3 is made up of 15 amino acids. CDR1 is MNHNY and CDR2 is SVGAGI in the germline V gene (reference sequence). CDR3 sequence reads: CASSPGWGGAYEQYF. The CDR3 DNA sequence: TGTGCCAGCAGTCCTGGCTGGGGGGGAGCCTACGAGCAGTACTTC.

The chain couples TRBV6-1 to TRBJ2-3; maybe TRBD2 (5 bases). The CDR3 is 15 residues long. Trimming left V 3 bases short and J 0 bases short, with 10 bases between. Germline assignment: CDR1 MNHNS and CDR2 SASEGT. CDR3 residues: CASSDPGTSTDTQYF. The CDR3 DNA reads TGTGCCAGCAGTGATCCGGGAACTAGCACAGATACGCAGTATTTT.

CDR3 loop: CASSFAEFGNTIYF. In nucleotides, the CDR3 is TGTGCCAGCAGTTTCGCAGAATTTGGAAACACCATATATTTT. V usage is TRBV28 and J usage is TRBJ1-3; D is unresolved. This CDR3 has 14 amino acids. Per the germline V gene, CDR1 is MDHEN and CDR2 is SYDVKM. V lost 3 bases to trimming and J lost 3 bases, with 9 bases between them.

Note on this clone: The sample contains more than one DNA sequence encoding this CDR3. The V gene is TRBV7-8, the J gene TRBJ1-5; no clear D. CDR3 size: 13 residues. The germline CDR1 and CDR2 sequences are SGHVS and FQNEAQ. V lost 5 bases, J lost 0 bases, and 5 bases lay in between. The CDR3 DNA reads as TGTGCCAGCAGCGATTATAGCAATCAGCCCCAGCATTTT. It encodes CASSDYSNQPQHF.